The clone carrying this T cell receptor (beta chain) showed up many times. Its antigen is still unknown. The germline V gene has CDR1 SGHDN and CDR2 FVKESK. The length of the CDR3 is 13 residues. V was trimmed by 6 bases and J by 6 bases, leaving 13 bases between them. The record originates from a study of cytomegalovirus exposure and HLA in healthy donors. General study points: In vitro, a few CMV-associated chains proved specific for CMV antigens.

Amplification used 60 Vbeta primers and 13 Jbeta primers. Libraries were prepared by immunoSEQ multiplex PCR; TCRdb keeps only in-frame clonotypes and omits some of them. Of 95,000 to 150,000 clones in the sample, 8% to 11% are singletons; the top ten hold 4.5% to 5%. The source material was PBMCs. The genes are TRBV14 and TRBJ2-3; D possibly corresponds to TRBD1 (5 bases). This sequence originates from a woman aged 18-29 years in good health and CMV-seropositive. For the CDR3, the DNA is TGTGCCAGCAGAGGGGCCCAGTGGGATACGCAGTATTTT. Protein sequence: CASRGAQWDTQYF.